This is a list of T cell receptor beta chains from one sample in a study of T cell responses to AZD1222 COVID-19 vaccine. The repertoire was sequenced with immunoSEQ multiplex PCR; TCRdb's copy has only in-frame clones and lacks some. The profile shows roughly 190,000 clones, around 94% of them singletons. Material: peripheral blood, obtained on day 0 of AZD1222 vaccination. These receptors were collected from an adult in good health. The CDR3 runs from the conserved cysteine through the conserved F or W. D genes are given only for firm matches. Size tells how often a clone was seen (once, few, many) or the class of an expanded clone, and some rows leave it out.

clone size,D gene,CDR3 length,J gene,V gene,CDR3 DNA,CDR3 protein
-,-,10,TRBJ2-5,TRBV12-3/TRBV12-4,TGTGCCAGCGGGCAGGAGACCCAGTACTTC,CASGQETQYF
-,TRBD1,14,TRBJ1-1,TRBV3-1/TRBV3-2,TGTGCCAGCAGCCGAGCCACCGGGACAGGTGAAGCTTTCTTT,CASSRATGTGEAFF
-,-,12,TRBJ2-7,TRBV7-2,TGTGCCGTCTCGATGAGCTCCTACGAGCAGTACTTC,CAVSMSSYEQYF
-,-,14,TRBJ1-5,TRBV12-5,TGTGCTAGTGGTCTAGGACACAGCAATCAGCCCCAGCATTTT,CASGLGHSNQPQHF
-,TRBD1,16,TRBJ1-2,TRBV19,TGTGCCAGTAGTAGATCGGGACAGGGGGCCGTCTATGGCTACACCTTC,CASSRSGQGAVYGYTF
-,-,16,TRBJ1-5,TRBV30,TGTGCCTGGGGGGGGGAGACCGGGCTTAGCAATCAGCCCCAGCATTTT,CAWGGETGLSNQPQHF
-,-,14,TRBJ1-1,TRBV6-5,TGTGCCAGCACTCCCCAGGGCCAGAACACTGAAGCTTTCTTT,CASTPQGQNTEAFF
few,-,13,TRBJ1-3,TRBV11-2,TGTGCCAGCAGCTTAGAATCGGCCAGCACCATATATTTT,CASSLESASTIYF
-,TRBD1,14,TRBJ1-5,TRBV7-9,TGTGCCAGCAGCTTCACAGGGGGAAGTCAGCCCCAGCATTTT,CASSFTGGSQPQHF
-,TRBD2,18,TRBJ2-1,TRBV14,TGTGCCAGCAGCCAAGACCTAGCGGGGCCGAGCTCCTACAATGAGCAGTTCTTC,CASSQDLAGPSSYNEQFF
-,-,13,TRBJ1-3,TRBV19,TGTGCCAGTAGTGCGGCGGTCGGAAACACCATATATTTT,CASSAAVGNTIYF